This record concerns one T cell receptor (beta chain) sequence. Its antigen is not identified. The data belong to a study of cytomegalovirus exposure and HLA in healthy donors. Study-level points and caveats: Accurate prediction of HLA-A and HLA-B alleles (for most subjects) was reportedly achieved from TCR beta sequences. Presence/absence analyses assumed roughly uniform sequencing depth across donors. The productive fraction for most TCR beta V segments was about 87% or about 30% in an earlier analysis. What was likely a sequencing artifact was a cluster of highly shared sequence variants.

The CDR3 is 16 amino acids. Looked up from germline, CDR1 is SGHDT and CDR2 is YYEEEE. The study ran its PCR with 60 Vbeta and 13 Jbeta primers. The repertoire was sequenced with immunoSEQ multiplex PCR; TCRdb's copy has only in-frame clones and lacks some. Of hundreds of thousands of clones in the sample, around 90% were seen once. The sample taken for sequencing was PBMCs. The V and J genes are TRBV5-6 and TRBJ2-5, with D possibly TRBD1 on 6 matching bases. The J call may be wrong; the DNA end is better matched by TRBJ2-7. The sequence was collected from a woman between 18 and 30 years old in good health and CMV-seronegative. This CDR3 reads CASSLAKQGSSYEQYF. The CDR3, as DNA: TGTGCCAGCAGCTTGGCCAAACAGGGAAGCTCCTACGAGCAGTACTTC.